One TCR beta chain is described in this entry. The data belong to a study of blood T cell repertoires in COVID-19. Overall study context: Acute-phase and convalescent COVID-19 samples originated in the United States, Italy and Spain. Sources were T cells, B-cell-depleted T cells, or PBMCs; the material itself was cDNA or gDNA.

In the authors' workflow: From reference gene primer amplification, estimates of nucleated cell counts were derived. Generated by immunoSEQ multiplex PCR, the TCRdb table keeps only in-frame clones and is missing some. V, J and clone size are those of that table, while D and trimming were read from the DNA. The sample carries under 100,000 clones, 80% to 90% recorded once. The source material was peripheral blood. The TCR originated in a man aged 45-60 years with acute or convalescent COVID-19.

CDR3 amino acids: CASSIGANYGYTF. CDR3 nucleotides: TGTGCCAGCAGCATTGGAGCTAACTATGGCTACACCTTC. The chain employs TRBV7-9 and TRBJ1-2, with D uncertain. Trimming cost V 5 bases and J 0 bases, with 7 bases left between them. This CDR3 has 13 residues. CDR1 and CDR2 from the germline V gene are SEHNR and FQNEAQ (reference sequence).